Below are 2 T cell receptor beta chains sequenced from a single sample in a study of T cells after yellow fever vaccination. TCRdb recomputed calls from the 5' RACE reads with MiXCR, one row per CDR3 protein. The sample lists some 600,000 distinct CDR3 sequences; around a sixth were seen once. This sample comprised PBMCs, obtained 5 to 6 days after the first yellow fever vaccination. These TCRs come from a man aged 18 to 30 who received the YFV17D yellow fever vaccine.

CDR3 DNA: TGTGCCAGCGGAGCACAGGGGGCCTCGGGGGGCTACACCTTC. Protein sequence: CASGAQGASGGYTF. J is TRBJ1-2 and V is TRBV2, with TRBD1 identical over 9 bases. Germline lookup yields CDR1 SNHLY and CDR2 FYNNEI. This CDR3 is built from 14 residues. V gave up 8 bases and J gave up 8 bases; unmatched junction bases: 12.

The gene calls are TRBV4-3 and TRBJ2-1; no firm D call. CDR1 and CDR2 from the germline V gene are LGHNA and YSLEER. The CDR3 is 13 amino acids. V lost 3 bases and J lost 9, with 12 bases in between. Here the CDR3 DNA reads TGCGCCAGCAGCCAGATCAACCGAGGTGAGCAGTTCTTC. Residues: CASSQINRGEQFF.